The source of this T cell receptor beta chain is a study of cytomegalovirus exposure and HLA in healthy donors. Study at large: The same platform was used for the 100 to 150 validation repertoires as for the approximately 720 first-cohort repertoires, as reported in a later analysis.

Profiled with immunoSEQ multiplex PCR; TCRdb holds only in-frame clones, not every one. The data hold 70,000 or so clones, with around 93% observed a single time. The CDR3 runs 12 residues. Between the trimmed V and J ends, which lost 5 bases and 4 bases, there was a span of 11 bases. Germline values: CDR1 SQVTM, CDR2 ANQGSEA. The origin of this receptor is a man between 18 and 35 years old in good health and CMV-seronegative. The material sequenced was PBMCs. The chain recombines TRBV29-1 with TRBJ2-5; maybe TRBD1 (6 bases). The CDR3 DNA sequence: TGCAGCGTTAGACAGGTTGGAGAGACCCAGTACTTC. This codes for CSVRQVGETQYF.